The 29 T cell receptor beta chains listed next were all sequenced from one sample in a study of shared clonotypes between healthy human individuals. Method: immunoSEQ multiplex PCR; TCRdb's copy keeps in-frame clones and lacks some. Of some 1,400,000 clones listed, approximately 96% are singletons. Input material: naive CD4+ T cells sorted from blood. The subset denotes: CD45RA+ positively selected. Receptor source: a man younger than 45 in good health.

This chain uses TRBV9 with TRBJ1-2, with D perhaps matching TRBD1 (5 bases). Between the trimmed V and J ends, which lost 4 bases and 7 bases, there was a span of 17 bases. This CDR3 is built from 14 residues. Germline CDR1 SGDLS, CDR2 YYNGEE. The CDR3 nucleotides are TGTGCCAGCAGCCGGCCCGCAGGGTGGTCTGGCTACACCTTC. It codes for CASSRPAGWSGYTF. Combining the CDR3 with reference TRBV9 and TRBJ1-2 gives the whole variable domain DSGVTQTPKHLITATGQRVTLRCSPRSGDLSVYWYQQSLDQGLQFLIQYYNGEERAKGNILERFSAQQFPDLHSELNLSSLELGDSALYFCASSRPAGWSGYTFGSGTRLTVV.

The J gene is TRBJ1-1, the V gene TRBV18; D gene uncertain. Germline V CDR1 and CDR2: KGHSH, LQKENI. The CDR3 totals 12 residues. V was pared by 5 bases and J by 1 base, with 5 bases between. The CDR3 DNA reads TGTGCCAGCTCATCGACGAACACTGAAGCTTTCTTT. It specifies CASSSTNTEAFF.

CDR3 sequence reads: CASSLDLDRGGYNEQFF. CDR3 bases: TGTGCCAGCAGCTTAGATCTGGACAGGGGTGGGTACAATGAGCAGTTCTTC. The rearrangement links TRBV11-2 to TRBJ2-1; 9 nucleotides align to TRBD1. V trimming: 0 bases; J trimming: 4 bases; junction bases outside the gene matches: 7. In germline, CDR1 is SGHAT, CDR2 FQNNGV. CDR3 length equals 17 residues.

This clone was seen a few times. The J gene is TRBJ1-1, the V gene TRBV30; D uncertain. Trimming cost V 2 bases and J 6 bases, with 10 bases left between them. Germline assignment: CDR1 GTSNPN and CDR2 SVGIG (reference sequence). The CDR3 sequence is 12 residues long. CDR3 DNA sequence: TGTGCCTGGAGTAACCTGGGCGCTGAAGCTTTCTTT. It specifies CAWSNLGAEAFF.

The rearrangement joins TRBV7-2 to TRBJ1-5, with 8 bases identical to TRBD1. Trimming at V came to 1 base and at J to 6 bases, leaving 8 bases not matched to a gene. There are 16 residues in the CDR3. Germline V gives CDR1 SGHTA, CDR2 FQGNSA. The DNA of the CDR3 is TGTGCCAGCAGCTTAGATCAGGGGGCAGTGGGTCAGCCCCAGCATTTT. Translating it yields CASSLDQGAVGQPQHF.

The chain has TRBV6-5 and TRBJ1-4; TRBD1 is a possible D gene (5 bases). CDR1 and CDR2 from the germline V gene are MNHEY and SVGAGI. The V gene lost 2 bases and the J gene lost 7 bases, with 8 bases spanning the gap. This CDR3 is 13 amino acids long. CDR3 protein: CASSYGGSEKLFF. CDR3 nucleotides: TGTGCCAGCAGTTACGGGGGGAGTGAAAAACTGTTTTTT.

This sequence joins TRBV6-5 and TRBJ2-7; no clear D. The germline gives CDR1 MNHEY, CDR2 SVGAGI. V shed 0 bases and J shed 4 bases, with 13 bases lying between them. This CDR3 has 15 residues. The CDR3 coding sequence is TGTGCCAGCAGTTACTCCCCTGGCACCAGATACGAGCAGTACTTC. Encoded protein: CASSYSPGTRYEQYF.

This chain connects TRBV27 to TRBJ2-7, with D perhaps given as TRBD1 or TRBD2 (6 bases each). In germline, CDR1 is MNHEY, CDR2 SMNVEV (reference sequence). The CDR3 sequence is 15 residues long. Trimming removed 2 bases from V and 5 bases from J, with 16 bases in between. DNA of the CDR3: TGTGCCAGCAGTTTAGGGGGGCTAAATGGAAACGAGCAGTACTTC. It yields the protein CASSLGGLNGNEQYF.

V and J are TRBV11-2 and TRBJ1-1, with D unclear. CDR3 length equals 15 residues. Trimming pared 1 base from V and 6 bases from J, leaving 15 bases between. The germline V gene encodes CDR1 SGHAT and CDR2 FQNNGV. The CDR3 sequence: CASSLAGVRRPEAFF. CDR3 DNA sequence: TGTGCCAGCAGCTTAGCCGGAGTGAGGAGACCTGAAGCTTTCTTT.

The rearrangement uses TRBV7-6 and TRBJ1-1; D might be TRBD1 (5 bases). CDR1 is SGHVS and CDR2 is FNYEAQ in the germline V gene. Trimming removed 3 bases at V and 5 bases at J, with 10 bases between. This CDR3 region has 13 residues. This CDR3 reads CASSLGVSTEAFF. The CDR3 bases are TGTGCCAGCAGCTTGGGGGTATCGACTGAAGCTTTCTTT. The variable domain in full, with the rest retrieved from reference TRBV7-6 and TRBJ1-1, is GAGVSQSPRYKVTKRGQDVALRCDPISGHVSLYWYRQALGQGPEFLTYFNYEAQQDKSGLPNDRFSAERPEGSISTLTIQRTEQRDSAMYRCASSLGVSTEAFFGQGTRLTVV.

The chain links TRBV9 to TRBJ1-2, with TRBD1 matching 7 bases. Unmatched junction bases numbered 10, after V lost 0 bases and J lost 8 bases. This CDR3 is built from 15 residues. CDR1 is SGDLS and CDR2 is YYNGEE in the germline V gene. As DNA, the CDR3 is TGTGCCAGCAGCGTAGGTCGGGAACCAGGGGGGGGCTACACCTTC. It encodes CASSVGREPGGGYTF.

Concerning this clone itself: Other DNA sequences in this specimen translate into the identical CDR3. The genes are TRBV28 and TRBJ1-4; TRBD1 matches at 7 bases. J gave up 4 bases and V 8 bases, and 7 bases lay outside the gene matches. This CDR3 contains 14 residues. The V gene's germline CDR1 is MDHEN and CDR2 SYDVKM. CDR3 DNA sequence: TGTGCCAGCTCCTTGACAGGGCTTAATGAAAAACTGTTTTTT. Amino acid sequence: CASSLTGLNEKLFF.

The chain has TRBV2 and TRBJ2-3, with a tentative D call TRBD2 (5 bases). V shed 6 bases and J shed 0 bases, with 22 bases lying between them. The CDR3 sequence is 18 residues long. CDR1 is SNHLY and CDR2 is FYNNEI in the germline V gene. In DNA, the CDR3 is TGTGCCAGCAGCCTCCCTAAGAGCGGCTCGGGAAGCACAGATACGCAGTATTTT. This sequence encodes CASSLPKSGSGSTDTQYF.

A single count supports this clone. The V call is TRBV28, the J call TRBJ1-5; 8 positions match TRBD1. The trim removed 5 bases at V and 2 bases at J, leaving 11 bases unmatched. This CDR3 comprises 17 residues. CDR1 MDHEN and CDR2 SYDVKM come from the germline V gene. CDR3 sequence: CASSRPTDRGRNQPQHF. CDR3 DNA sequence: TGTGCCAGCAGTCGACCTACTGACAGGGGTCGCAATCAGCCCCAGCATTTT.

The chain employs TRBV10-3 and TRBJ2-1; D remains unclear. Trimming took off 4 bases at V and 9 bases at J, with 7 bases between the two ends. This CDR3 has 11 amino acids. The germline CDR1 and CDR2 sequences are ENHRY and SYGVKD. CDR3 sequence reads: CAISVGAEQFF. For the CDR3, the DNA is TGTGCCATCAGTGTAGGAGCTGAGCAGTTCTTC.

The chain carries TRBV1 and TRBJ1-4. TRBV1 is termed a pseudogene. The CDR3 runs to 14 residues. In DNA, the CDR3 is TGCACCAGCAGGCAAAGGATAGCTAATGAAAAACTGTTTTTT. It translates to CTSRQRIANEKLFF.

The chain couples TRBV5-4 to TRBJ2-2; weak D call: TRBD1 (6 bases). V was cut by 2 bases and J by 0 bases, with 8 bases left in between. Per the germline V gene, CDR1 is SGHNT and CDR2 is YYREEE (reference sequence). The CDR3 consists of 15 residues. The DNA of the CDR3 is TGTGCCAGCAGCTTACAGGGTCCGAACACCGGGGAGCTGTTTTTT. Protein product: CASSLQGPNTGELFF.

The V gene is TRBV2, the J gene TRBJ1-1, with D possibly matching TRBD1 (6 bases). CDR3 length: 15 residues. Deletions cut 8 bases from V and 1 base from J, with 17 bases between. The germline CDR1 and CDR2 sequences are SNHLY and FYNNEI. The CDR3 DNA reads TGTGCCAGCTTGGGGGCAGGGGCCCGGAACACTGAAGCTTTCTTT. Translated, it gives CASLGAGARNTEAFF. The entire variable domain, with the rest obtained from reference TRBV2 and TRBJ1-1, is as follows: EPEVTQTPSHQVTQMGQEVILRCVPISNHLYFYWYRQILGQKVEFLVSFYNNEISEKSEIFDDQFSVERPDGSNFTLKIRSTKLEDSAMYFCASLGAGARNTEAFFGQGTRLTVV.

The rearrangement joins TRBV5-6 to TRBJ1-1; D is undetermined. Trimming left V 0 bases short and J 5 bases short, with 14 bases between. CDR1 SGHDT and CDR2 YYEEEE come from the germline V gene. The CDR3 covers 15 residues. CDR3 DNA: TGTGCCAGCAGCTTGGTAGGCTCGGGGAAGACTGAAGCTTTCTTT. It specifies CASSLVGSGKTEAFF.

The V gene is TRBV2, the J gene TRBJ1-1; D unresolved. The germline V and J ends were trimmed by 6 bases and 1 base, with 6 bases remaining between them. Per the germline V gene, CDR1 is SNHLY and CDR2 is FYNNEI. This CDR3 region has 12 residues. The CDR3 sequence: CASRIKNTEAFF. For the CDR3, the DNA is TGTGCCAGCAGAATCAAGAACACTGAAGCTTTCTTT.

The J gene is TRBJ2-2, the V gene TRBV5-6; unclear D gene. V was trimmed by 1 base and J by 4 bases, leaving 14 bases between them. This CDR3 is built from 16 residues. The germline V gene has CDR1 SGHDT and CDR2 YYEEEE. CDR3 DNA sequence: TGTGCCAGCAGCTTGAAGGGCCAGGTTCTCACCGGGGAGCTGTTTTTT. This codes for CASSLKGQVLTGELFF.

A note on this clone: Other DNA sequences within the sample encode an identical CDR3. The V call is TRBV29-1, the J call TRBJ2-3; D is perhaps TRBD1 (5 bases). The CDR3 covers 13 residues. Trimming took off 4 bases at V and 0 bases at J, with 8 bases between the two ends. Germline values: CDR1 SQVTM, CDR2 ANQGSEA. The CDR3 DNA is TGCAGCGTTGGGAGACAGAGCACAGATACGCAGTATTTT. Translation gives CSVGRQSTDTQYF.

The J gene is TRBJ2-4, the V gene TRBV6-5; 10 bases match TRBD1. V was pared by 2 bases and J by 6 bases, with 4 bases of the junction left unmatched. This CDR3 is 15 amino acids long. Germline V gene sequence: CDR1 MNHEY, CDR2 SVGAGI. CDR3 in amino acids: CASSYMGQGLNIQYF. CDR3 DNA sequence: TGTGCCAGCAGTTACATGGGACAGGGGCTAAACATTCAGTACTTC.

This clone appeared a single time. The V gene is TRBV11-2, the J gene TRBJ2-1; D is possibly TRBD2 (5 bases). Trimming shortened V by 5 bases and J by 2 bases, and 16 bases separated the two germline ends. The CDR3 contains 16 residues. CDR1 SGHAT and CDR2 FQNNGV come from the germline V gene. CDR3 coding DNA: TGTGCCAGCAGCCCGCGGGCGGGCTCACCCTACAATGAGCAGTTCTTC. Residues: CASSPRAGSPYNEQFF.

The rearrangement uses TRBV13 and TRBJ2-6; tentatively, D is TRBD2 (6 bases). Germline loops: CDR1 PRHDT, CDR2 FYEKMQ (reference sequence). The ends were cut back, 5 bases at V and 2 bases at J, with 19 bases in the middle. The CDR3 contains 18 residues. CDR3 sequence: CASSPRLVRSTGANVLTF. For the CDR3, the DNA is TGTGCCAGCAGCCCGAGACTAGTTAGGAGTACTGGGGCCAACGTCCTGACTTTC.

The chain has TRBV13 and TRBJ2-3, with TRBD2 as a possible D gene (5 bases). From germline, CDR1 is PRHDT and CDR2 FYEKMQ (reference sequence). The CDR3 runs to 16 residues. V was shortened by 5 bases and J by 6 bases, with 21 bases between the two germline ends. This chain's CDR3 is CASSLIARRVVDTQYF. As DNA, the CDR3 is TGTGCCAGCAGCCTCATAGCGAGAAGAGTGGTGGATACGCAGTATTTT.

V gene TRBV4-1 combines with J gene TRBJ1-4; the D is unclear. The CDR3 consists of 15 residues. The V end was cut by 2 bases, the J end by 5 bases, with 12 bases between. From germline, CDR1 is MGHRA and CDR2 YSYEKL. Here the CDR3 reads CASSQTLAGNEKLFF. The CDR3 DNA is TGCGCCAGCAGCCAAACCCTCGCAGGAAATGAAAAACTGTTTTTT.

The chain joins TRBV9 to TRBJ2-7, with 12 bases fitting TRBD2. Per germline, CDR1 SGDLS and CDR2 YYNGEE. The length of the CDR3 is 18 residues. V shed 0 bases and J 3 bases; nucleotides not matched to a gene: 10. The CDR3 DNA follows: TGTGCCAGCAGCGTAGGGGCTAGCGGGAGGGCTATCCTCTACGAGCAGTACTTC. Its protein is CASSVGASGRAILYEQYF.

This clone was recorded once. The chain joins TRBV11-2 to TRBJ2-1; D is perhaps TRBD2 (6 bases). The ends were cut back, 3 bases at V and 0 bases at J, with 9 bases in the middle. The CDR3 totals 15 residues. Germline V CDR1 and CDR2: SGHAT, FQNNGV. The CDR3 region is CASSFLRGSYNEQFF. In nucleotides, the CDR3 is TGTGCCAGCAGCTTTTTGCGGGGCTCCTACAATGAGCAGTTCTTC.